Shown below are 29 T cell receptor beta chains from a single sample sequenced in a study of CD8 T cells in Susac syndrome. RNA, at about 0.45 to 1 ug, was reverse transcribed with random hexamers. TCRdb processed the immunoSEQ multiplex PCR reads anew with MiXCR; each CDR3 protein has one entry. The repertoire holds 180,000 or so distinct CDR3 sequences, with 90% to 95% as singletons. The sample was CD4+ T cells from PBMCs. Source of these receptors: a human donor with multiple sclerosis.

J is TRBJ1-2 and V is TRBV20-1, with D maybe TRBD1 (5 bases). In germline, CDR1 is DFQATT, CDR2 SNEGSKA (reference sequence). The CDR3 is 13 amino acids. Trimming cost V 6 bases and J 3 bases, with 14 bases left between them. The CDR3 protein is CSARQGFDYGYTF. For the CDR3, the DNA is TGCAGTGCCAGGCAGGGCTTTGACTATGGCTACACCTTC.

This chain joins TRBV18 and TRBJ1-2; D is ambiguous. Germline CDR1 reads KGHSH; CDR2 reads LQKENI. Deletions cut 2 bases from V and 3 bases from J, with 13 bases between. The length of the CDR3 is 15 residues. In nucleotides, the CDR3 is TGTGCCAGCTCACCAACGGCGGCCATTGACTATGGCTACACCTTC. It encodes CASSPTAAIDYGYTF.

The chain links TRBV7-3 to TRBJ2-3; D gene ambiguous. Trimming took 1 base from V and 2 from J, leaving 7 bases between them. The CDR3 is 14 residues long. From germline, CDR1 is SGHTA and CDR2 FQGTGA. The CDR3 loop reads CASSLKQNTDTQYF. The CDR3 DNA reads as TGTGCCAGCAGCTTAAAGCAAAACACAGATACGCAGTATTTT. The whole variable domain, filled in from reference TRBV7-3 and TRBJ2-3, reads GAGVSQTPSNKVTEKGKYVELRCDPISGHTALYWYRQSLGQGPEFLIYFQGTGAADDSGLPNDRFFAVRPEGSVSTLKIQRTERGDSAVYLCASSLKQNTDTQYFGPGTRLTVL.

This chain uses TRBV12-3 or TRBV12-4 with TRBJ2-4; D not certain. This CDR3 spans 12 amino acids. Trimming shortened V by 3 bases and J by 5 bases, and 5 bases separated the two germline ends. The CDR3 is CASSLSENIQYF. The CDR3 coding sequence is TGTGCCAGCAGTTTGTCTGAAAACATTCAGTACTTC.

The chain combines TRBV20-1 with TRBJ2-7, with D possibly called TRBD1 or TRBD2 (5 bases each). This CDR3 is 13 amino acids long. Per the germline V gene, CDR1 is DFQATT and CDR2 is SNEGSKA (reference sequence). The V gene lost 5 bases and the J gene lost 1 base, with 12 bases spanning the gap. CDR3 coding DNA: TGCAGTGCTCCGGGGACGGGTTCCTACGAGCAGTACTTC. Its protein is CSAPGTGSYEQYF.

CDR3 sequence reads: CASSHRLAGEETQYF. In nucleotides, the CDR3 is TGTGCCAGCAGCCATAGACTAGCGGGTGAAGAGACCCAGTACTTC. The rearrangement uses TRBV4-2 and TRBJ2-5; 10 nucleotides line up with TRBD2. Looked up from germline, CDR1 is LGHNA and CDR2 is YNFKEQ. This CDR3 is 15 amino acids long. V lost 3 bases and J lost 3; bases outside the gene matches: 4.

The chain combines TRBV14 with TRBJ2-7; tentative D call: TRBD1 (6 bases). The CDR3 covers 13 residues. Per germline, CDR1 SGHDN and CDR2 FVKESK. Trimming cost V 4 bases and J 3 bases, with 10 bases left between them. The CDR3 DNA follows: TGTGCCAGCAGCCTGGACAGCTTCTACGAGCAGTACTTC. This codes for CASSLDSFYEQYF.

This clonotype was seen once. This chain joins TRBV11-2 and TRBJ1-1; D is undetermined. The CDR3 contains 11 residues. Trimming pared 1 base from V and 6 bases from J, leaving 3 bases between. CDR1 is SGHAT, CDR2 FQNNGV, per germline. The CDR3 loop reads CASSLGSEAFF. The CDR3 DNA follows: TGTGCCAGCAGCTTAGGTTCTGAAGCTTTCTTT.

The rearrangement uses TRBV29-1 and TRBJ2-7; the match to TRBD1 covers 7 bases. This CDR3 is built from 13 residues. V gave up 6 bases and J gave up 1 base; unmatched junction bases: 6. Germline V CDR1 and CDR2: SQVTM, ANQGSEA. CDR3 sequence: CSVPRQGSYEQYF. DNA for the CDR3: TGCAGCGTACCCCGACAGGGATCCTACGAGCAGTACTTC.

The chain has TRBV20-1 and TRBJ2-3; 14 bases line up with TRBD2. CDR1 and CDR2 (germline): DFQATT, SNEGSKA (reference sequence). This CDR3 region has 15 residues. V gave up 6 bases and J gave up 4 bases; unmatched junction bases: 6. The CDR3, as DNA: TGCAGTGCCAGAAGACTAGCGGGGGGGCCAGATACGCAGTATTTT. Translation gives CSARRLAGGPDTQYF.

This clonotype was detected once. The chain joins TRBV5-8 to TRBJ2-3; D remains ambiguous. The CDR3 is made up of 15 amino acids. The germline V gene has CDR1 SGHTS and CDR2 YDEGEE. The germline V and J ends were trimmed by 0 bases and 5 bases, with 13 bases remaining between them. The CDR3 region is CASSLVVSPGDTQYF. As DNA, the CDR3 is TGTGCCAGCAGCTTGGTCGTTTCCCCAGGAGATACGCAGTATTTT.

The chain joins TRBV5-1 to TRBJ1-1; D is unresolved. V dropped 4 bases and J dropped 1 base, with 14 bases sitting between them. This CDR3 has 15 amino acids. Germline CDR1 and CDR2: SGHRS and YFSETQ. The CDR3 sequence is CASSTAGSGNTEAFF. The CDR3 region has the DNA TGCGCCAGCAGCACAGCCGGGAGCGGGAACACTGAAGCTTTCTTT.

This rearrangement joins TRBV7-9 to TRBJ2-4, with 15 positions matching TRBD2. V was clipped by 5 bases and J by 8 bases; unmatched bases: 7. The CDR3 runs to 16 residues. CDR1 and CDR2 (germline): SEHNR, FQNEAQ (reference sequence). The CDR3 DNA sequence: TGTGCCAGCAGCCTCCGGACTAGCGGGGGGGCCGACATTCAGTACTTC. It is translated as CASSLRTSGGADIQYF.

The chain has TRBV5-6 and TRBJ2-7, with D perhaps matching TRBD2 (5 bases). Germline CDR1 is SGHDT and CDR2 is YYEEEE. This CDR3 comprises 14 residues. Trimming left V 3 bases short and J 4 bases short, with 14 bases between. CDR3 coding DNA: TGTGCCAGCAGCTGGGGAGTTGTCGGATACGAGCAGTACTTC. It specifies CASSWGVVGYEQYF. The full variable domain, rest sourced from reference TRBV5-6 and TRBJ2-7, is DAGVTQSPTHLIKTRGQQVTLRCSPKSGHDTVSWYQQALGQGPQFIFQYYEEEERQRGNFPDRFSGHQFPNYSSELNVNALLLGDSALYLCASSWGVVGYEQYFGPGTRLTVT.

This rearrangement joins TRBV7-2 to TRBJ2-1; D is perhaps TRBD1 (5 bases). The CDR3 covers 13 residues. Trimming cost V 5 bases and J 5 bases, with 10 bases left between them. CDR1 and CDR2 from the germline V gene are SGHTA and FQGNSA. The CDR3 nucleotides read TGTGCCAGCAGCCTTGGACACAACAATGAGCAGTTCTTC. Translated, it gives CASSLGHNNEQFF. Complete variable domain (other parts from reference TRBV7-2 and TRBJ2-1): GAGVSQSPSNKVTEKGKDVELRCDPISGHTALYWYRQSLGQGLEFLIYFQGNSAPDKSGLPSDRFSAERTGGSVSTLTIQRTQQEDSAVYLCASSLGHNNEQFFGPGTRLTVL.

This chain links TRBV12-3 or TRBV12-4 with TRBJ1-2; possible D gene TRBD1, 5 bases. The V and J ends lost 10 bases and 4 bases respectively, with 16 bases between them. The CDR3 has 13 amino acids. Written as DNA, the CDR3 is TGTGCCATCCAGGGACGGAACAGCTATGGCTACACCTTC. Protein product: CAIQGRNSYGYTF.

The chain is built from TRBV29-1 and TRBJ2-7; 8 bases are shared with TRBD1. The V gene end was trimmed by 6 bases and the J gene end by 3 bases; junction bases not matched to a gene: 10. Germline-derived CDR1 and CDR2 are SQVTM and ANQGSEA. CDR3 size: 14 residues. The CDR3 sequence: CSVVVDRGIYEQYF. CDR3 nucleotides: TGCAGCGTCGTAGTCGACAGGGGTATCTACGAGCAGTACTTC.

The chain links TRBV6-1 to TRBJ2-7, with D tentatively TRBD2 (5 bases). CDR1 is MNHNS, CDR2 SASEGT, per germline. There are 13 residues in the CDR3. Trimming took off 6 bases at V and 2 bases at J, with 11 bases between the two ends. This chain's CDR3 is CASRRPGTYEQYF. CDR3 nucleotide sequence: TGTGCCAGCAGACGTCCGGGGACCTACGAGCAGTACTTC.

The chain employs TRBV25-1 and TRBJ2-6; 7 nucleotides line up with TRBD2. Germline trimming cut 1 base from V and 4 bases from J; bases unmatched to any gene: 16. The germline gives CDR1 MGHDK, CDR2 SYGVNS. This CDR3 has 20 residues. In nucleotides, the CDR3 is TGTGCCAGCAGTGAATGGTGGGAGGGTGCGGTGCTGAGAGGGGCCAACGTCCTGACTTTC. It translates to CASSEWWEGAVLRGANVLTF.

CDR3 sequence: CASSSSGIGYTF. DNA of the CDR3: TGTGCCAGCAGCTCCTCAGGGATTGGCTACACCTTC. The chain links TRBV7-2 to TRBJ1-2, with D possibly being TRBD1 (5 bases). V was pared by 4 bases and J by 7 bases, with 10 bases between. The CDR3 covers 12 residues. Germline V lookup: CDR1 SGHTA, CDR2 FQGNSA.

This rearrangement joins TRBV20-1 to TRBJ2-7, with TRBD1 identical over 8 bases. Germline lookup yields CDR1 DFQATT and CDR2 SNEGSKA (reference sequence). V gave up 5 bases and J gave up 4 bases; unmatched junction bases: 10. The CDR3 is 14 amino acids. CDR3 sequence reads: CSASFRDRTYEQYF. In DNA form, the CDR3 reads TGCAGTGCTTCATTTAGGGACAGGACATACGAGCAGTACTTC.

This clonotype was seen just once. The rearrangement joins TRBV5-1 to TRBJ1-1; D unclear. This CDR3 is built from 14 residues. CDR1 is SGHRS and CDR2 is YFSETQ in the germline V gene. V lost 1 base and J lost 1, with 8 bases in between. CDR3 sequence: CASSLTTTNTEAFF. CDR3 DNA: TGCGCCAGCAGCTTGACAACGACGAACACTGAAGCTTTCTTT.

The chain recombines TRBV20-1 with TRBJ1-2; no firm D call. This CDR3 is built from 14 residues. Trimming cost V 3 bases and J 0 bases, with 11 bases left between them. Germline V gene sequence: CDR1 DFQATT, CDR2 SNEGSKA (reference sequence). The CDR3 reads CSARSTQANYGYTF. CDR3 coding DNA: TGCAGTGCTAGGTCAACCCAGGCTAACTATGGCTACACCTTC.

This chain uses TRBV7-9 with TRBJ1-6, with unresolved D. Germline values: CDR1 SEHNR, CDR2 FQNEAQ (reference sequence). Trimming pared 1 base from V and 4 bases from J, leaving 5 bases between. The CDR3 covers 14 residues. CDR3 sequence: CASSLGVYNSPLHF. The CDR3 nucleotides read TGTGCCAGCAGCTTAGGTGTTTATAATTCACCCCTCCACTTT. Based on the CDR3 plus reference TRBV7-9 and TRBJ1-6, the full variable domain is DTGVSQNPRHKITKRGQNVTFRCDPISEHNRLYWYRQTLGQGPEFLTYFQNEAQLEKSRLLSDRFSAERPKGSFSTLEIQRTEQGDSAMYLCASSLGVYNSPLHFGNGTRLTVT.

V usage is TRBV5-1 and J usage is TRBJ2-2, with D maybe TRBD1 (6 bases). This CDR3 has 14 residues. V lost 4 bases, J lost 5 bases, and 12 bases lay in between. Germline CDR1 SGHRS, CDR2 YFSETQ. CDR3 sequence (DNA): TGCGCCAGCAGCCCGGGACACAGTACCGGGGAGCTGTTTTTT. It translates to CASSPGHSTGELFF.

This chain links TRBV20-1 with TRBJ2-5, with D hard to call. Germline lookup yields CDR1 DFQATT and CDR2 SNEGSKA (reference sequence). CDR3 length: 14 residues. Trimming removed 1 base at V and 1 base at J, with 10 bases between. This CDR3 is CSARVDRFQETQYF. The CDR3 DNA follows: TGCAGTGCTAGAGTAGATCGATTCCAAGAGACCCAGTACTTC.

This clonotype was found once. The V gene is TRBV20-1, the J gene TRBJ2-7; the match to TRBD1 covers 9 bases. CDR3 length: 15 amino acids. Trimming removed 0 bases from V and 7 bases from J; junction bases left unmatched: 10. Germline V gene data show CDR1 as DFQATT and CDR2 as SNEGSKA (reference sequence). The CDR3 here is CSAREWDRTGDEQYF. In DNA, the CDR3 is TGCAGTGCTAGAGAGTGGGATAGGACAGGGGATGAGCAGTACTTC.

V is TRBV7-2 and J is TRBJ2-5; 10 positions match TRBD1. CDR1 is SGHTA and CDR2 is FQGNSA in the germline V gene. This CDR3 contains 13 residues. V dropped 6 bases and J dropped 4; count of bases not matched to a gene: 2. In DNA form, the CDR3 reads TGTGCCAGCAGTTGGACAGGGGGAGAGACCCAGTACTTC. It is translated as CASSWTGGETQYF.

The chain links TRBV18 to TRBJ2-5, with TRBD1 matching over 8 bases. This CDR3 contains 15 residues. The J segment lost 2 bases and the V segment lost 6 bases, leaving 8 bases of the junction unmatched. Germline CDR1 KGHSH, CDR2 LQKENI. The CDR3 nucleotides are TGTGCCAGCTCCTACTTCGGACAGGGACAAGAGACCCAGTACTTC. Encoded protein: CASSYFGQGQETQYF.